The source of this T cell receptor (beta chain) is a study of blood T cell repertoires in COVID-19. Across the study: Donors in the United States, Italy and Spain gave samples during acute or convalescent COVID-19.

This CDR3 region has 14 residues. V lost 0 bases and J lost 2, with 5 bases in between. Germline CDR1 and CDR2: SGHRS and YFSETQ. In the authors' methods: Amplifying reference gene primers gave estimates of nucleated cell counts. Using immunoSEQ multiplex PCR, the repertoire was profiled, and TCRdb retains in-frame clones only, with some absent. V, J and clone size derive from that table, while D and trimming were established from the DNA sequence. The sample carries under 55,000 clones, around 80% recorded once. Sequencing was done on a sample of peripheral blood. The chain carries TRBV5-1 and TRBJ1-4; D is ambiguous. The receptor was derived from a man aged 45-65 years with acute or convalescent COVID-19. The CDR3 DNA reads as TGCGCCAGCAGCTTGGCCGGGACTAATGAAAAACTGTTTTTT. Translation gives CASSLAGTNEKLFF.